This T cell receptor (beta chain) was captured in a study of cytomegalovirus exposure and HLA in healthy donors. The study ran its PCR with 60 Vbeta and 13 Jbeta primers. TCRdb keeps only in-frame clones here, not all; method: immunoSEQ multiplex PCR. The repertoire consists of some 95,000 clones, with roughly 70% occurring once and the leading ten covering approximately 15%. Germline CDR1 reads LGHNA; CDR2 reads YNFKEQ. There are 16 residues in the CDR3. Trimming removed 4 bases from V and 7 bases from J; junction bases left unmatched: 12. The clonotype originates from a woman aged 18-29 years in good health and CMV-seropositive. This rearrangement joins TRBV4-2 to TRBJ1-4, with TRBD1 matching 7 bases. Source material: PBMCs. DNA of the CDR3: TGTGCCAGCAGCCGTGGGAAAGGGACAGATGTTGAAAAACTGTTTTTT. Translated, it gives CASSRGKGTDVEKLFF.